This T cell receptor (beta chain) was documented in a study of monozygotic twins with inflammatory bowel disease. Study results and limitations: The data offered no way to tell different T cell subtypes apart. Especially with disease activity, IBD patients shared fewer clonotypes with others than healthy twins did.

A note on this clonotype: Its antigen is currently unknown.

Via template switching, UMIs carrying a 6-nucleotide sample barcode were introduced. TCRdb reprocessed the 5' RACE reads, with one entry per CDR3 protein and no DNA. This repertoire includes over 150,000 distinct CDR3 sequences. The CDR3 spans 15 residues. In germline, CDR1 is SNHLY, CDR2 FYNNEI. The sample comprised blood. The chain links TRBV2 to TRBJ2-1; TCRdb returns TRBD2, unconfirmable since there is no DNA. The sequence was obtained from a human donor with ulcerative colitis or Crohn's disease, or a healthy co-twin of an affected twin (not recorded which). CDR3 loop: CASSSPTSGSNEQFF.